Following are 13 T cell receptor beta chains from one sample sequenced in a study of T cell changes during pregnancy in multiple sclerosis (dated 2019 in TCRdb). Library construction relied on the immunoSEQ multiplex PCR assay. TCRdb provides this immuneACCESS table in a form limited to in-frame rearrangements. Some clones are lacking; in checked studies, under half of them reflect an unresolved V gene, and why the rest are absent is not known. The sample data list approximately 100,000 clones, and approximately 92% of these were observed just once. The top ten hold about 1.3% of the sample. Here the sequenced sample was peripheral blood, taken in the second trimester of pregnancy. The origin of the receptors is a female donor with multiple sclerosis, enrolled in a pregnancy study.

The chain recombines TRBV7-7 with TRBJ2-6; D ambiguous. CDR3 length equals 16 residues. Germline CDR1 and CDR2: SSHAT and FNYEAQ (reference sequence). The V end lost 4 bases, the J end lost 5 bases, and 15 bases lay between the germline ends. The CDR3 loop reads CASSCVRQSRANVLTF. DNA for the CDR3: TGTGCCAGCAGCTGTGTCAGACAAAGTCGGGCCAACGTCCTGACTTTC.

The J gene is TRBJ1-5, the V gene TRBV10-3; no firm D call. The CDR3 is 12 residues long. V was shortened by 2 bases and J by 5 bases, with 4 bases between the two germline ends. The germline V gene encodes CDR1 ENHRY and CDR2 SYGVKD. The CDR3: CAISELDQPQHF. DNA for the CDR3: TGTGCCATCAGTGAGCTCGATCAGCCCCAGCATTTT.

The chain carries TRBV10-3 and TRBJ2-7, with 10 positions matching TRBD1. J lost 5 bases, V lost 6 bases, and 4 bases had no gene match. The CDR3 loop spans 13 amino acids. Germline-derived CDR1 and CDR2 are ENHRY and SYGVKD. The CDR3 is CAISLGTGDEQYF. CDR3 in DNA: TGTGCCATCAGCCTGGGGACAGGGGACGAGCAGTACTTC.

The chain joins TRBV5-1 to TRBJ1-2; 8 nucleotides match TRBD1. CDR1 is SGHRS and CDR2 is YFSETQ in the germline V gene. The V segment lost 3 bases and the J segment 2 bases; nucleotides outside the gene matches: 3. CDR3 length: 14 residues. CDR3 nucleotides: TGCGCCAGCAGCTCGGACAGGGCCAACTATGGCTACACCTTC. Encoded protein: CASSSDRANYGYTF.

This chain uses TRBV11-3 with TRBJ1-1; 7 bases align to TRBD1. With V trimmed by 5 bases and J by 4 bases, 7 bases remained unmatched. This CDR3 has 14 amino acids. The germline CDR1 and CDR2 sequences are SGHNT and YENEEA. The CDR3 bases are TGTGCCAGCAGCCTCGGACAGGAATCCACTGAAGCTTTCTTT. Translating it yields CASSLGQESTEAFF.

V is TRBV5-1 and J is TRBJ1-5, with a tentative D call TRBD1 (5 bases). CDR1 SGHRS and CDR2 YFSETQ come from the germline V gene. This CDR3 has 13 amino acids. V was pared by 0 bases and J by 9 bases, with 10 bases between. The CDR3 sequence is CASSLEGDRPQHF. The CDR3 bases are TGCGCCAGCAGCTTGGAAGGGGATAGGCCCCAGCATTTT.

This chain uses TRBV28 with TRBJ2-7; 8 nucleotides match TRBD1. This CDR3 contains 14 residues. Germline V gives CDR1 MDHEN, CDR2 SYDVKM. J lost 4 bases, V lost 10 bases, and 12 bases had no gene match. CDR3 nucleotide sequence: TGTGCCACATGGGTTGCAGGGGGCGGTTACGAGCAGTACTTC. It specifies CATWVAGGGYEQYF.

The rearrangement joins TRBV5-4 to TRBJ1-1; TRBD1 is a possible D gene (6 bases). The CDR3 has 17 residues. The germline V gene encodes CDR1 SGHNT and CDR2 YYREEE (reference sequence). Trimming took 0 bases from V and 2 from J, leaving 17 bases between them. CDR3: CASSLEGPRGINTEAFF. For the CDR3, the DNA is TGTGCCAGCAGCTTGGAGGGGCCGAGGGGGATAAACACTGAAGCTTTCTTT.

This clone was counted once. The chain links TRBV5-1 to TRBJ1-1, with 8 bases fitting TRBD1. The CDR3 loop spans 14 amino acids. Germline CDR1 reads SGHRS; CDR2 reads YFSETQ. The J segment lost 10 bases and the V segment lost 3 bases, leaving 11 bases of the junction unmatched. The CDR3 protein is CASSSLRTGYRAFF. The CDR3 DNA is TGCGCCAGCAGCTCACTTCGGACAGGGTATCGAGCTTTCTTT.

The V call is TRBV6-1, the J call TRBJ2-7; tentative D call: TRBD2 (6 bases). From germline, CDR1 is MNHNS and CDR2 SASEGT. V was shortened by 6 bases and J by 2 bases, with 17 bases between the two germline ends. The CDR3 length is 15 residues. CDR3 loop: CASREGPQEAYEQYF. CDR3 nucleotide sequence: TGTGCCAGCAGGGAGGGACCGCAGGAGGCCTACGAGCAGTACTTC.

The rearrangement joins TRBV19 to TRBJ1-2, with TRBD1 as a possible D gene (6 bases). V was clipped by 4 bases and J by 3 bases, with 9 bases between them. This CDR3 is built from 13 residues. The germline CDR1 and CDR2 sequences are LNHDA and SQIVND (reference sequence). The CDR3 reads CASSNRVDYGYTF. The CDR3 DNA follows: TGTGCCAGTAGTAACAGGGTGGACTATGGCTACACCTTC. Based on the CDR3 plus reference TRBV19 and TRBJ1-2, the full variable domain is DGGITQSPKYLFRKEGQNVTLSCEQNLNHDAMYWYRQDPGQGLRLIYYSQIVNDFQKGDIAEGYSVSREKKESFPLTVTSAQKNPTAFYLCASSNRVDYGYTFGSGTRLTVV.

The V call is TRBV6-5, the J call TRBJ1-2, with 7 bases identical to TRBD1. Germline V gene data show CDR1 as MNHEY and CDR2 as SVGAGI. The trim removed 2 bases at V and 4 bases at J, leaving 7 bases unmatched. This CDR3 is built from 15 residues. The CDR3 spells CASSYAFDRVYGYTF. The DNA of the CDR3 is TGTGCCAGCAGTTACGCCTTTGACAGGGTCTATGGCTACACCTTC.

The chain employs TRBV7-9 and TRBJ2-7, with TRBD2 matching 12 bases. In germline, CDR1 is SEHNR, CDR2 FQNEAQ (reference sequence). The V and J ends lost 5 bases and 5 bases, in that order; junction bases with no gene match: 10. This CDR3 has 16 residues. DNA of the CDR3: TGTGCCAGCAGCCCACCCATGACTAGCGGGAGACACGAGCAGTACTTC. Amino acid sequence: CASSPPMTSGRHEQYF.